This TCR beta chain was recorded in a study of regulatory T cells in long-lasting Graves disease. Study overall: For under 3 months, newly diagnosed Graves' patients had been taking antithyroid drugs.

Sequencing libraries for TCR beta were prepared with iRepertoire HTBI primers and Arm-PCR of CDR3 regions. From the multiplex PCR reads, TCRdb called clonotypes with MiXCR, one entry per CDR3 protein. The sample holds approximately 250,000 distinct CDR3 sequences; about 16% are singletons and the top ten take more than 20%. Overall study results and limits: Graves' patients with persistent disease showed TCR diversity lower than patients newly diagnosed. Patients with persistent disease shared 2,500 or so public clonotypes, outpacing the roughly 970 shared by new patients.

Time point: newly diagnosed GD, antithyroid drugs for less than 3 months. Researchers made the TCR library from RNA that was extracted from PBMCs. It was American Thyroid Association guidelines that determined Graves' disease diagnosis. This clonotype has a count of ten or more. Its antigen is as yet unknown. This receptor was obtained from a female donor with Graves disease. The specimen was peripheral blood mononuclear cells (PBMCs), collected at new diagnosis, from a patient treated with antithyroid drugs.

The CDR3 DNA reads as TGTGCCAGCAGCCTACGGACGCGGACATATTCCGGGGAGCTGTTTTTT. This codes for CASSLRTRTYSGELFF. The chain recombines TRBV11-2 with TRBJ2-2; tentatively, D is TRBD1 (5 bases). Trimming removed 5 bases from V and 6 bases from J, with 19 bases in between. CDR3 size: 16 residues. CDR1 is SGHAT, CDR2 FQNNGV, per germline.